This T cell receptor beta chain was identified in a study of blood T cell repertoires in COVID-19. About the research overall: Material from acute and convalescent COVID-19 was sourced from the United States, Italy and Spain. T cells, B-cell-depleted T cells, or PBMCs supplied cDNA or gDNA.

The repertoire was sequenced with immunoSEQ multiplex PCR; TCRdb's copy has only in-frame clones and lacks some. The repertoire has around 180,000 clones, 85% to 90% of them found once; the top ten carry about a fifth. The germline V gene has CDR1 MNHEY and CDR2 SVGAGI. V lost 10 bases, J lost 0 bases, and 3 bases stayed unmatched. This CDR3 is built from 13 residues. The chain has TRBV6-5 and TRBJ2-1; 7 bases agree with TRBD1. Sequenced material: peripheral blood. The sequence was obtained from a man aged 65 to 85 with active or convalescent COVID-19. The CDR3, as DNA: TGTGCCATAGGGACAGACTCCTACAATGAGCAGTTCTTC. Translation gives CAIGTDSYNEQFF.